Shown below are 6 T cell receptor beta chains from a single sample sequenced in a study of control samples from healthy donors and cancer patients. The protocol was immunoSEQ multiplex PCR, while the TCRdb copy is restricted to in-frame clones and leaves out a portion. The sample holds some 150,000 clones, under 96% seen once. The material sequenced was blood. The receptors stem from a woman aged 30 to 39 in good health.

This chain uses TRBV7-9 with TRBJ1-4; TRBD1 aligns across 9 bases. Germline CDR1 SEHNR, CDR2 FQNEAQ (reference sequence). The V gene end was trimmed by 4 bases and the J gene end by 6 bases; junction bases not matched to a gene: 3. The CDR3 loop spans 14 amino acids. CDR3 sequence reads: CASSSQGAHEKLFF. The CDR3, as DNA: TGTGCCAGCAGCTCACAGGGGGCGCATGAAAAACTGTTTTTT.

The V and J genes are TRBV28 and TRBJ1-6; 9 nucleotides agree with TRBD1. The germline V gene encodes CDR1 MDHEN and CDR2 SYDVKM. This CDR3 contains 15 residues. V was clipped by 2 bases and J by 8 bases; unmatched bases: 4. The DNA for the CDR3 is TGTGCCAGCAGTTTAAACCGGGACAGGGATTCACCCCTCCACTTT. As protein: CASSLNRDRDSPLHF.

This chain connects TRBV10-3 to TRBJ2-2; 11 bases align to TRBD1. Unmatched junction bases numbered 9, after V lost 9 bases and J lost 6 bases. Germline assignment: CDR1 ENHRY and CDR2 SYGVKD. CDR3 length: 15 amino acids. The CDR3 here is CAIGAGTGGSGELFF. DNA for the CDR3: TGTGCCATAGGGGCCGGGACAGGGGGGTCCGGGGAGCTGTTTTTT.

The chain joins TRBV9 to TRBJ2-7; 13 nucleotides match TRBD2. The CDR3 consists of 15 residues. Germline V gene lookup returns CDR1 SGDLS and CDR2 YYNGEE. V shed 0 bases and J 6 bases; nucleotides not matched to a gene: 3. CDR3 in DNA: TGTGCCAGCAGCGTAGGGACTAGCGGGAGCTCCGAGCAGTACTTC. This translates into CASSVGTSGSSEQYF.

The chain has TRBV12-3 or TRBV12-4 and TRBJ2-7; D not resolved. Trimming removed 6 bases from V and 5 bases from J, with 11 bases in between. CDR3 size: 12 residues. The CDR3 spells CASSHDPHEQYF. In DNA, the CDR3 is TGTGCCAGCAGCCATGACCCCCACGAGCAGTACTTC.

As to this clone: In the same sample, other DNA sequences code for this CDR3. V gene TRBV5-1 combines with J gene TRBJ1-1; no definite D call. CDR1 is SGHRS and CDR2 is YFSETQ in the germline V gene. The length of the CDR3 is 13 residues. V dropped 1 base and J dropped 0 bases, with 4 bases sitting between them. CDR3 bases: TGCGCCAGCAGCTTGACGGTGAACACTGAAGCTTTCTTT. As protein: CASSLTVNTEAFF. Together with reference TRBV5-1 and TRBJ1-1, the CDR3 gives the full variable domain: KAGVTQTPRYLIKTRGQQVTLSCSPISGHRSVSWYQQTPGQGLQFLFEYFSETQRNKGNFPGRFSGRQFSNSRSEMNVSTLELGDSALYLCASSLTVNTEAFFGQGTRLTVV.